This passage covers 32 T cell receptor beta chains from one sample sequenced in a study of CD8 T cells in ankylosing spondylitis. TCRdb re-derived calls from the 5' RACE reads in MiXCR, one entry per CDR3 protein. The repertoire consists of under 250,000 distinct CDR3 sequences, with around 32% occurring once and the leading ten covering about 4.2%. Sequencing input: blood, either unsorted or a sorted T cell fraction (not recorded which). All receptors derive from a male donor with ankylosing spondylitis or in good health (not recorded which).

This clonotype was seen only a few times. The chain carries TRBV20-1 and TRBJ2-1, with 9 bases that match TRBD1. J gave up 9 bases and V 5 bases, and 23 bases lay outside the gene matches. Looked up from germline, CDR1 is DFQATT and CDR2 is SNEGSKA (reference sequence). CDR3 length: 18 residues. The CDR3 region has the DNA TGCAGTGCTGAGGCCGGGACAGGGTACGTAAGGGGACAATTTGAGCAGTTCTTC. It translates to CSAEAGTGYVRGQFEQFF.

The chain is built from TRBV7-6 and TRBJ1-1; D not certain. This CDR3 comprises 12 residues. Looked up from germline, CDR1 is SGHVS and CDR2 is FNYEAQ. V lost 5 bases to trimming and J lost 12 bases, with 16 bases between them. The CDR3 nucleotides are TGTGCCAGCAGCCCCATCTCGTTAATTCCTTTCTTT. Translation gives CASSPISLIPFF.

The chain uses TRBV20-1 and TRBJ1-5; D is ambiguous. The CDR3 covers 13 residues. The germline V gene has CDR1 DFQATT and CDR2 SNEGSKA (reference sequence). Trimming removed 3 bases from V and 6 bases from J, with 12 bases in between. CDR3 sequence reads: CSARRAEGQPQHF. CDR3 sequence (DNA): TGCAGTGCTAGGAGGGCTGAAGGTCAGCCCCAGCATTTT.

This clonotype has more than one count but fewer than ten. The chain has TRBV20-1 and TRBJ2-3; 10 bases are a match to TRBD2. CDR1 DFQATT and CDR2 SNEGSKA come from the germline V gene (reference sequence). The CDR3 is made up of 16 amino acids. V lost 5 bases and J lost 2; bases outside the gene matches: 10. In DNA form, the CDR3 reads TGCAGTGCTTCCAAGAGCGGGGGGGTTCCCACAGATACGCAGTATTTT. Protein: CSASKSGGVPTDTQYF.

The V gene is TRBV7-9, the J gene TRBJ2-1, with D maybe TRBD2 (5 bases). The CDR3 is 14 residues long. The germline V and J ends were trimmed by 7 bases and 8 bases, with 18 bases remaining between them. Germline CDR1 SEHNR, CDR2 FQNEAQ (reference sequence). DNA for the CDR3: TGTGCCAGCATCAAAAGGGCTAGCTCGGATGAGCAGTTCTTC. This gives the protein CASIKRASSDEQFF.

There are many counts of this clonotype. V usage is TRBV20-1 and J usage is TRBJ2-3; 11 nucleotides agree with TRBD2. From germline, CDR1 is DFQATT and CDR2 SNEGSKA (reference sequence). The CDR3 has 15 residues. V gave up 4 bases and J gave up 4 bases; unmatched junction bases: 7. The CDR3 DNA is TGCAGTGCTATTGACGGGACTAGCGGTCCAGATACGCAGTATTTT. Amino acid sequence: CSAIDGTSGPDTQYF.

The chain is built from TRBV12-3 or TRBV12-4 and TRBJ1-2; D unresolved. V was pared by 1 base and J by 3 bases, with 6 bases between. This CDR3 is built from 13 residues. CDR3 nucleotides: TGTGCCAGCAGTTTAGACGTCGACTATGGCTACACCTTC. It is translated as CASSLDVDYGYTF.

The chain uses TRBV27 and TRBJ1-1; D possibly corresponds to TRBD1 (5 bases). CDR3 length: 13 residues. Germline-derived CDR1 and CDR2 are MNHEY and SMNVEV (reference sequence). The V end was cut by 2 bases, the J end by 11 bases, with 15 bases between. The CDR3 bases are TGTGCCAGCAGTTTACGGTGGCAGGGACGGGCTTTCTTT. This sequence encodes CASSLRWQGRAFF.

The V call is TRBV12-3 or TRBV12-4, the J call TRBJ2-1; TRBD2 is a possible D gene (5 bases). The CDR3 runs to 14 residues. V was trimmed by 2 bases and J by 7 bases, leaving 12 bases between them. The DNA of the CDR3 is TGTGCCAGCAGTTTAATGGCTAGCAGGAATGAGCAGTTCTTC. It specifies CASSLMASRNEQFF.

The genes are TRBV12-3 or TRBV12-4 and TRBJ2-7; D is uncertain. V dropped 5 bases and J dropped 4 bases, with 6 bases sitting between them. This CDR3 spans 11 amino acids. In DNA, the CDR3 is TGTGCCAGCAGTGACGCATACGAGCAGTACTTC. The encoded protein is CASSDAYEQYF.

The chain recombines TRBV20-1 with TRBJ1-5; 7 bases map to TRBD1. V dropped 6 bases and J dropped 2; count of bases not matched to a gene: 7. Germline CDR1 and CDR2: DFQATT and SNEGSKA (reference sequence). The CDR3 extends over 14 amino acids. CDR3 protein: CSAQAGTGNQPQHF. The CDR3 DNA reads TGCAGTGCCCAAGCCGGGACAGGCAATCAGCCCCAGCATTTT.

This clonotype was seen a few times. The genes are TRBV20-1 and TRBJ2-1, with 8 positions matching TRBD2. This CDR3 is 14 amino acids long. The ends lost 6 bases at V and 5 bases at J; junction bases unmatched: 9. The germline V gene has CDR1 DFQATT and CDR2 SNEGSKA (reference sequence). The CDR3 spells CSAGGRGGHNEQFF. CDR3 nucleotide sequence: TGCAGTGCAGGAGGTCGGGGGGGCCACAATGAGCAGTTCTTC.

In this sample, this clonotype turned up a few times. This chain uses TRBV5-6 with TRBJ2-7, with a possible D match to TRBD1 (6 bases). V was shortened by 0 bases and J by 12 bases, with 10 bases between the two germline ends. The CDR3 sequence is 11 residues long. CDR1 is SGHDT, CDR2 YYEEEE, per germline. The CDR3 protein is CASSLGDIRYF. The CDR3 DNA follows: TGTGCCAGCAGCTTGGGGGACATACGGTACTTC.

This clonotype showed up just a few times. The gene calls are TRBV5-1 and TRBJ1-2; 7 bases are shared with TRBD1. The germline CDR1 and CDR2 sequences are SGHRS and YFSETQ. Unmatched junction bases numbered 13, after V lost 7 bases and J lost 7 bases. This CDR3 region has 14 residues. CDR3 region: CASGLAGTALGYTF. The CDR3 region has the DNA TGCGCCAGCGGCCTAGCCGGGACAGCGCTTGGCTACACCTTC.

This chain links TRBV27 with TRBJ2-7; TRBD1 matches 7 bases. This CDR3 is built from 14 residues. Per germline, CDR1 MNHEY and CDR2 SMNVEV (reference sequence). The trim removed 6 bases at V and 4 bases at J, leaving 9 bases unmatched. The CDR3 spells CASSPGTVGYEQYF. CDR3 coding DNA: TGTGCCAGCAGCCCCGGGACAGTTGGGTACGAGCAGTACTTC.

This chain links TRBV12-3 or TRBV12-4 with TRBJ2-1; 9 bases map to TRBD2. V lost 2 bases and J lost 2; bases outside the gene matches: 4. This CDR3 spans 16 amino acids. The CDR3 here is CASSLRGGGAYNEQFF. CDR3 coding DNA: TGTGCCAGCAGTTTAAGGGGCGGGGGGGCCTACAATGAGCAGTTCTTC.

This clonotype was recorded a few times. The V call is TRBV12-3 or TRBV12-4, the J call TRBJ2-5; TRBD2 matches 9 bases. The ends lost 7 bases at V and 7 bases at J; junction bases unmatched: 7. CDR3 length: 13 amino acids. This chain's CDR3 is CASTRLAEGTQYF. The CDR3, as DNA: TGTGCCAGCACCCGACTAGCGGAAGGGACCCAGTACTTC.

The chain uses TRBV27 and TRBJ2-1; a possible D gene is TRBD2 (5 bases). There are 14 residues in the CDR3. The V and J ends lost 3 bases and 3 bases respectively, with 9 bases between them. Germline-derived CDR1 and CDR2 are MNHEY and SMNVEV (reference sequence). This chain's CDR3 is CASSFSGNYNEQFF. Here the CDR3 DNA reads TGTGCCAGCAGTTTCTCGGGGAACTACAATGAGCAGTTCTTC.

The chain has TRBV12-3 or TRBV12-4 and TRBJ1-2; D may be TRBD1 (5 bases). The CDR3 is 14 residues long. V dropped 5 bases and J dropped 4 bases, with 14 bases sitting between them. CDR3 bases: TGTGCCAGCAGTCCGCGCAGGGTCGCCTATGGCTACACCTTC. Translated: CASSPRRVAYGYTF.

This clonotype has just a few counts. The rearrangement links TRBV20-1 to TRBJ2-3, with D maybe TRBD1 (6 bases). V dropped 5 bases and J dropped 2 bases, with 17 bases sitting between them. CDR1 is DFQATT and CDR2 is SNEGSKA in the germline V gene (reference sequence). CDR3 length equals 15 residues. The CDR3 region is CSADTGSRDTDTQYF. CDR3 in DNA: TGCAGTGCTGATACAGGGTCTCGAGACACAGATACGCAGTATTTT.

This clonotype was counted between two and nine times. The V and J genes are TRBV20-1 and TRBJ1-2; D gene ambiguous. The CDR3 is 14 residues long. CDR1 is DFQATT and CDR2 is SNEGSKA in the germline V gene (reference sequence). V lost 5 bases and J lost 6, with 19 bases in between. The CDR3 DNA is TGCAGTGCTCCGCTAAGCATAGCCCTTGATGGCTACACCTTC. It is translated as CSAPLSIALDGYTF.

The chain carries TRBV15 and TRBJ2-5; 14 bases are a match to TRBD2. CDR3 size: 16 residues. Looked up from germline, CDR1 is LNHNV and CDR2 is YYDKDF (reference sequence). V was clipped by 4 bases and J by 5 bases; unmatched bases: 6. This CDR3 reads CATSTRTSGGRETQYF. The CDR3 DNA reads TGTGCCACCAGCACCCGGACTAGCGGGGGGCGGGAGACCCAGTACTTC.

This rearrangement joins TRBV19 to TRBJ2-1; D remains ambiguous. This CDR3 is 13 amino acids long. The germline V gene encodes CDR1 LNHDA and CDR2 SQIVND (reference sequence). V lost 3 bases to trimming and J lost 5 bases, with 8 bases between them. The DNA for the CDR3 is TGTGCCAGTAGTATTTTGACTCACAATGAGCAGTTCTTC. This codes for CASSILTHNEQFF.

This sequence joins TRBV9 and TRBJ2-5; the D gene is possibly TRBD2 (7 bases). The V end lost 3 bases, the J end lost 5 bases, and 20 bases lay between the germline ends. CDR3 length: 16 amino acids. Per germline, CDR1 SGDLS and CDR2 YYNGEE. The CDR3 loop reads CASSEGGFGTMETQYF. For the CDR3, the DNA is TGTGCCAGCAGCGAGGGGGGGTTTGGGACAATGGAGACCCAGTACTTC.

The chain employs TRBV15 and TRBJ2-3; maybe TRBD1 (5 bases). Germline CDR1 and CDR2: LNHNV and YYDKDF (reference sequence). The V and J ends lost 5 bases and 10 bases respectively, with 13 bases between them. There are 12 residues in the CDR3. Here the CDR3 reads CATSGALGSQYF. CDR3 DNA sequence: TGTGCCACCAGCGGGGCCTTAGGCTCGCAGTATTTT.

The V and J genes are TRBV12-3 or TRBV12-4 and TRBJ2-5; 7 nucleotides match TRBD1. Trimming at V came to 5 bases and at J to 5 bases, leaving 5 bases not matched to a gene. The CDR3 totals 13 residues. The CDR3 protein is CASSPRGPETQYF. In DNA form, the CDR3 reads TGTGCCAGCAGTCCAAGGGGGCCGGAGACCCAGTACTTC.

The gene calls are TRBV5-6 and TRBJ2-5; either TRBD1 or TRBD2 may supply D (5 bases each). This CDR3 comprises 14 residues. CDR1 and CDR2 (germline): SGHDT, YYEEEE. The V and J ends lost 0 bases and 5 bases respectively, with 11 bases between them. CDR3 nucleotides: TGTGCCAGCAGCTTGGAGAGGGGCCGTGAGACCCAGTACTTC. Translated, it gives CASSLERGRETQYF.

The rearrangement joins TRBV12-3 or TRBV12-4 to TRBJ2-3; D unresolved. V was shortened by 2 bases and J by 0 bases, with 6 bases between the two germline ends. The CDR3 loop spans 14 amino acids. The CDR3 sequence is CASSLLASTDTQYF. The CDR3 DNA reads as TGTGCCAGCAGTTTACTTGCTAGCACAGATACGCAGTATTTT.

This sequence joins TRBV12-3 or TRBV12-4 and TRBJ2-1, with TRBD2 matching 7 bases. CDR3 length: 16 amino acids. The V gene end was trimmed by 3 bases and the J gene end by 2 bases; junction bases not matched to a gene: 7. For the CDR3, the DNA is TGTGCCAGCAGTTTGATGGCTAGCGGTCCCTACAATGAGCAGTTCTTC. Protein: CASSLMASGPYNEQFF.

This clonotype was detected only a few times. The CDR3 bases are TGCAGTGCTGGACAGAAAACCTCCTACGAGCAGTACTTC. It translates to CSAGQKTSYEQYF. The chain carries TRBV20-1 and TRBJ2-7, with D perhaps matching TRBD1 (6 bases). In germline, CDR1 is DFQATT, CDR2 SNEGSKA (reference sequence). The CDR3 is 13 amino acids. Trimming removed 5 bases from V and 0 bases from J, with 11 bases in between.

V gene TRBV11-1 combines with J gene TRBJ1-1; no clear D gene. Trimming shortened V by 1 base and J by 2 bases, and 8 bases separated the two germline ends. The CDR3 covers 14 residues. Germline V lookup: CDR1 SGHAT, CDR2 FQDESV (reference sequence). The chain's CDR3 is CASSLDILNTEAFF. The CDR3, as DNA: TGTGCCAGCAGCTTAGACATACTAAACACTGAAGCTTTCTTT.

This rearrangement joins TRBV20-1 to TRBJ2-2; D possibly matches TRBD1 or TRBD2 (5 bases each). V was clipped by 5 bases and J by 0 bases, with 13 bases between them. The CDR3 sequence is 15 residues long. Germline assignment: CDR1 DFQATT and CDR2 SNEGSKA (reference sequence). For the CDR3, the DNA is TGCAGTGCTCTAGGATGGGGGACGAACACCGGGGAGCTGTTTTTT. Translation: CSALGWGTNTGELFF.